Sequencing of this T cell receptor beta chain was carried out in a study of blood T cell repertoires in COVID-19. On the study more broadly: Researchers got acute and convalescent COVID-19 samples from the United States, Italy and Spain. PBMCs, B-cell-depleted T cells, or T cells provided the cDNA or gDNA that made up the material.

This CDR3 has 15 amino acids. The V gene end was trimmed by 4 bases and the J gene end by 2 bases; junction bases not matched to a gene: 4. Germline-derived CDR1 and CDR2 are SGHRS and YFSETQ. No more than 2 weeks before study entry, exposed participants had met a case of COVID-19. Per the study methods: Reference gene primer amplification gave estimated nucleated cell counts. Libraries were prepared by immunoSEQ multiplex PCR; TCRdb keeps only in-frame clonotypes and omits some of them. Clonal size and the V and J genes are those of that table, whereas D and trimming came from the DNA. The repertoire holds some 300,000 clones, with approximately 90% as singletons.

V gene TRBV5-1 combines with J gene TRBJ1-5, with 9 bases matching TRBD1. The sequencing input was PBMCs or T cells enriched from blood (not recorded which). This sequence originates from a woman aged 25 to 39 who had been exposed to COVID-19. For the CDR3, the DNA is TGCGCCAGCAGCGCCGGGACAGGGCGCAATCAGCCCCAGCATTTT. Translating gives CASSAGTGRNQPQHF. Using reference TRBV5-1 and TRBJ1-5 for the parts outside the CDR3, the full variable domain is KAGVTQTPRYLIKTRGQQVTLSCSPISGHRSVSWYQQTPGQGLQFLFEYFSETQRNKGNFPGRFSGRQFSNSRSEMNVSTLELGDSALYLCASSAGTGRNQPQHFGDGTRLSIL.